Below are 29 T cell receptor beta chains sequenced from a single sample in a study of blood T cells in healthy people across ages. Primed by a sample-barcoded 5' primer and a J-beta primer mix, a second PCR proceeded for 7 to 11 cycles. TCRdb independently ran MiXCR on the 5' RACE reads; one entry per CDR3 protein. The sample holds 1.2 million to 1.5 million distinct CDR3 sequences, approximately 59% seen once. The sequenced sample was blood. These receptors originate from a man aged 18-30 years in good health.

The sample holds a few counts of this clonotype. The V and J genes are TRBV11-2 and TRBJ2-7; 9 nucleotides agree with TRBD1. The J call is in doubt because the DNA end fits TRBJ2-4 better. Germline V gene sequence: CDR1 SGHAT, CDR2 FQNNGV. The CDR3 runs to 15 residues. The CDR3 protein is CASSQGQGTPNIQYF. The CDR3 region has the DNA TGTGCCAGCAGCCAAGGACAGGGGACTCCAAACATTCAGTACTTC.

This clonotype was seen once. This chain links TRBV6-1 with TRBJ1-1; a weak D match, TRBD1 (5 bases). The CDR3 loop spans 13 amino acids. Germline V gene lookup returns CDR1 MNHNS and CDR2 SASEGT. With 6 bases removed from V and 4 bases from J, the gap between germline ends came to 12 bases. The DNA for the CDR3 is TGTGCCAGCAGAGGAATAGGGGTCACTGAAGCTTTCTTT. It specifies CASRGIGVTEAFF.

This clonotype has only a few counts. This chain links TRBV25-1 with TRBJ1-4; D call uncertain. The ends were cut back, 2 bases at V and 10 bases at J, with 8 bases in the middle. This CDR3 is 12 amino acids long. Germline V CDR1 and CDR2: MGHDK, SYGVNS. Here the CDR3 reads CASSERSGKLFF. For the CDR3, the DNA is TGTGCCAGCAGTGAACGATCAGGAAAACTGTTTTTT.

The table lists this clonotype with a few counts. The rearrangement links TRBV7-2 to TRBJ2-1, with a weak D call TRBD2 (5 bases). Trimming took off 2 bases at V and 7 bases at J, with 15 bases between the two ends. CDR3 length equals 15 residues. Germline assignment: CDR1 SGHTA and CDR2 FQGNSA. This chain's CDR3 is CASSLTPSSGNEQFF. The CDR3 bases are TGTGCCAGCAGCTTAACCCCGAGTTCGGGGAATGAGCAGTTCTTC.

The rearrangement links TRBV20-1 to TRBJ2-7; TRBD1 matches at 7 bases. The germline gives CDR1 DFQATT, CDR2 SNEGSKA (reference sequence). V shed 4 bases, J shed 0 bases, and the junction held 3 bases outside the gene matches. The CDR3 extends over 13 amino acids. The DNA of the CDR3 is TGCAGTGCTACCCCAGGGGGCTCCTACGAGCAGTACTTC. Amino acids: CSATPGGSYEQYF.

This rearrangement joins TRBV2 to TRBJ2-2, with D perhaps assigned TRBD1 or TRBD2 (6 bases each). The CDR3 is 14 amino acids. V lost 9 bases and J lost 4, with 15 bases in between. CDR1 and CDR2 from the germline V gene are SNHLY and FYNNEI. The CDR3 sequence is CASSQGRITGELFF. CDR3 coding DNA: TGTGCCAGTTCTCAGGGGAGGATCACCGGGGAGCTGTTTTTT.

This clonotype appeared a few times. The V call is TRBV12-3 or TRBV12-4, the J call TRBJ1-2, with TRBD1 matching 8 bases. CDR3 length: 15 amino acids. V lost 4 bases, J lost 2 bases, and 6 bases stayed unmatched. CDR3 in DNA: TGTGCCAGCAGTTATTTTGGACAGGGAAACTATGGCTACACCTTC. This translates into CASSYFGQGNYGYTF.

The gene calls are TRBV12-3 or TRBV12-4 and TRBJ2-5; D unresolved. This CDR3 spans 15 amino acids. V lost 2 bases, J lost 4 bases, and 14 bases lay in between. CDR3 in amino acids: CASSLSSRVAETQYF. As DNA, the CDR3 is TGTGCCAGCAGTTTATCTAGTAGGGTGGCAGAGACCCAGTACTTC.

The chain carries TRBV28 and TRBJ1-1; D call uncertain. The CDR3 loop spans 14 amino acids. Germline CDR1 and CDR2: MDHEN and SYDVKM. Trimming shortened V by 3 bases and J by 0 bases, and 8 bases separated the two germline ends. The CDR3 protein is CASSFFGLNTEAFF. CDR3 coding DNA: TGTGCCAGCAGTTTCTTTGGTTTGAACACTGAAGCTTTCTTT.

The chain has TRBV20-1 and TRBJ2-5; no definite D call. Near its end, the DNA agrees better with TRBJ2-7, so the J call may be wrong. CDR3 length equals 12 residues. Germline CDR1 reads DFQATT; CDR2 reads SNEGSKA (reference sequence). The CDR3 loop reads CSANLGNYEQYF. In DNA, the CDR3 is TGCAGTGCCAACTTGGGCAACTACGAGCAGTACTTC.

The chain recombines TRBV7-2 with TRBJ1-1, with D perhaps TRBD1 (5 bases). This CDR3 spans 14 amino acids. Germline V gene data show CDR1 as SGHTA and CDR2 as FQGNSA. V gave up 0 bases and J gave up 3 bases, with 8 bases separating them. In DNA form, the CDR3 reads TGTGCCAGCAGCTTAGCGCGGGGCCACACTGAAGCTTTCTTT. Encoded protein: CASSLARGHTEAFF. The full variable domain, completed using reference TRBV7-2 and TRBJ1-1, is GAGVSQSPSNKVTEKGKDVELRCDPISGHTALYWYRQSLGQGLEFLIYFQGNSAPDKSGLPSDRFSAERTGGSVSTLTIQRTQQEDSAVYLCASSLARGHTEAFFGQGTRLTVV.

The chain employs TRBV6-1 and TRBJ2-4; no firm D call. The J call is in doubt because the DNA end fits TRBJ2-7 better. Looked up from germline, CDR1 is MNHNS and CDR2 is SASEGT. This CDR3 region has 14 residues. The CDR3 here is CASSDLGRPYEQYF. CDR3 coding DNA: TGTGCCAGCAGTGACTTAGGTAGGCCCTACGAGCAGTACTTC.

This clonotype was observed a few times. The V call is TRBV6-6, the J call TRBJ2-5; D may correspond to TRBD1 or TRBD2 (6 bases each). Germline V gene lookup returns CDR1 MNHNY and CDR2 SVGAGI (reference sequence). This CDR3 contains 13 residues. The germline V and J ends were trimmed by 6 bases and 3 bases, with 11 bases remaining between them. This CDR3 reads CASRGGAEETQYF. CDR3 DNA sequence: TGTGCCAGCAGGGGGGGCGCGGAAGAGACCCAGTACTTC.

V usage is TRBV6-6 and J usage is TRBJ2-3; D is ambiguous. Germline CDR1 and CDR2: MNHNY and SVGAGI (reference sequence). V was cut by 6 bases and J by 7 bases, with 17 bases left in between. This CDR3 is 14 amino acids long. The CDR3 loop reads CASRDGRSSNTQYF. In nucleotides, the CDR3 is TGTGCCAGCAGAGACGGACGTAGTTCGAATACGCAGTATTTT.

There are many counts of this clonotype. The chain joins TRBV7-2 to TRBJ2-3; TRBD2 matches at 8 bases. Germline CDR1 SGHTA, CDR2 FQGNSA. The V segment lost 8 bases and the J segment 0 bases; nucleotides outside the gene matches: 4. CDR3 length equals 14 residues. The CDR3 nucleotides are TGTGCCAGCTCCCGCGGGGGGAGCACAGATACGCAGTATTTT. Its protein product is CASSRGGSTDTQYF.

Here the CDR3 reads CASRFLTYEQYF. The DNA of the CDR3 is TGTGCCAGCAGGTTCTTAACCTACGAGCAGTACTTC. This sequence joins TRBV2 and TRBJ2-4; D is unclear. The end of the DNA is better explained by TRBJ2-7, so the J call may be wrong. Germline CDR1 and CDR2: SNHLY and FYNNEI. This CDR3 is 12 amino acids long.

The chain joins TRBV20-1 to TRBJ2-5; 7 nucleotides line up with TRBD1. This CDR3 contains 14 residues. V shed 6 bases and J 5 bases; nucleotides not matched to a gene: 12. Per germline, CDR1 DFQATT and CDR2 SNEGSKA (reference sequence). CDR3 DNA sequence: TGCAGTGCCCAGGGGACAGAATTTTGGGAGACCCAGTACTTC. It is translated as CSAQGTEFWETQYF.

The rearrangement joins TRBV24-1 to TRBJ2-3, with D tentatively TRBD1 (5 bases). The CDR3 is made up of 14 amino acids. V lost 5 bases to trimming and J lost 2 bases, with 10 bases between them. Germline CDR1 is KGHDR and CDR2 is SFDVKD. The DNA of the CDR3 is TGTGCCACCAGTGGAACAGGAATCACAGATACGCAGTATTTT. Translation gives CATSGTGITDTQYF.

This clonotype was recorded once. The V and J genes are TRBV29-1 and TRBJ1-1; 10 bases match TRBD1. The germline gives CDR1 SQVTM, CDR2 ANQGSEA. This CDR3 has 11 residues. With V trimmed by 4 bases and J by 11 bases, 4 bases remained unmatched. The CDR3 coding sequence is TGCAGCGTTGTAGAGGGACAGGGGGCTTTCTTT. The encoded protein is CSVVEGQGAFF.

The chain has TRBV2 and TRBJ2-7, with D possibly matching TRBD1 (5 bases). CDR3 length equals 13 residues. Trimming left V 4 bases short and J 2 bases short, with 9 bases between. CDR1 is SNHLY, CDR2 FYNNEI, per germline. The CDR3 region is CASSAEGAYEQYF. DNA for the CDR3: TGTGCCAGCAGTGCGGAAGGGGCCTACGAGCAGTACTTC.

The chain is built from TRBV4-2 and TRBJ2-4, with D tentatively TRBD2 (6 bases). CDR3 length: 15 amino acids. Trimming stripped 1 base from V and 0 bases from J, with 7 bases between. Germline-derived CDR1 and CDR2 are LGHNA and YNFKEQ. The CDR3 nucleotides are TGTGCCAGCAGCCAAGGGGGGGTAGCCAAAAACATTCAGTACTTC. Amino acids: CASSQGGVAKNIQYF.

The rearrangement joins TRBV5-1 to TRBJ1-3, with a tentative D call TRBD1 (5 bases). CDR1 and CDR2 (germline): SGHRS, YFSETQ. V gave up 6 bases and J gave up 0 bases, with 10 bases separating them. This CDR3 region has 14 residues. CDR3 protein: CASKADSSGNTIYF. The CDR3 DNA reads TGCGCCAGCAAGGCCGACAGCTCTGGAAACACCATATATTTT.

This chain joins TRBV6-6 and TRBJ2-1; no definite D call. V dropped 5 bases and J dropped 8 bases, with 13 bases sitting between them. This CDR3 region has 13 residues. The germline V gene encodes CDR1 MNHNY and CDR2 SVGAGI (reference sequence). The CDR3 loop reads CASSDALSHEQFF. The CDR3 region has the DNA TGTGCCAGCAGTGACGCTTTATCCCATGAGCAGTTCTTC.

The chain couples TRBV5-1 to TRBJ1-1, with unresolved D. The germline V gene has CDR1 SGHRS and CDR2 YFSETQ. The CDR3 is 14 amino acids. The ends were cut back, 3 bases at V and 1 base at J, with 10 bases in the middle. The CDR3 sequence: CASSSTLGNTEAFF. CDR3 DNA sequence: TGCGCCAGCAGCTCTACCTTGGGGAACACTGAAGCTTTCTTT.

This clonotype has only a few counts. The V and J genes are TRBV7-6 and TRBJ2-3; no reliable D call. The end of the DNA is better explained by TRBJ2-5, so the J call may be wrong. CDR3 length: 12 residues. Germline CDR1 reads SGHVS; CDR2 reads FNYEAQ. DNA for the CDR3: TGTGCCAGCAGCTTAGCTGATGACACCCAGTACTTC. Its translation: CASSLADDTQYF.

On this clonotype itself: An end of the junction does not agree with germline; a read error may underlie this. V gene TRBV6-1 combines with J gene TRBJ1-5, with a possible D match to TRBD1 (5 bases). Germline values: CDR1 MNHNS, CDR2 SASEGT. The CDR3 has 18 residues. CDR3 in amino acids: CVSSDYLGRGYSNQPQHF. The CDR3 DNA follows: TGTGTCAGCAGTGATTATCTGGGTAGGGGCTATAGCAATCAGCCCCAGCATTTT.

This clonotype has just a few counts. The chain uses TRBV7-8 and TRBJ2-1; D gene ambiguous. From germline, CDR1 is SGHVS and CDR2 FQNEAQ. The ends were cut back, 0 bases at V and 2 bases at J, with 11 bases in the middle. The CDR3 sequence is 16 residues long. The CDR3 region has the DNA TGTGCCAGCAGCTTAGCCGTCTACCCCGCCTACAATGAGCAGTTCTTC. Its translation is CASSLAVYPAYNEQFF.

The chain has TRBV27 and TRBJ1-1; D is undetermined. CDR1 and CDR2 (germline): MNHEY, SMNVEV (reference sequence). V lost 5 bases and J 1 base, leaving 8 bases between the germline ends. This CDR3 spans 13 amino acids. The chain's CDR3 is CASSDIANTEAFF. The DNA of the CDR3 is TGTGCCAGCAGTGACATCGCGAACACTGAAGCTTTCTTT.

This chain joins TRBV6-1 and TRBJ2-1; D call uncertain. CDR1 is MNHNS and CDR2 is SASEGT in the germline V gene. This CDR3 is built from 13 residues. V gave up 7 bases and J gave up 1 base, with 8 bases separating them. The CDR3 DNA sequence: TGTGCCAGCATTTACGGGTCCTACAATGAGCAGTTCTTC. This gives the protein CASIYGSYNEQFF.